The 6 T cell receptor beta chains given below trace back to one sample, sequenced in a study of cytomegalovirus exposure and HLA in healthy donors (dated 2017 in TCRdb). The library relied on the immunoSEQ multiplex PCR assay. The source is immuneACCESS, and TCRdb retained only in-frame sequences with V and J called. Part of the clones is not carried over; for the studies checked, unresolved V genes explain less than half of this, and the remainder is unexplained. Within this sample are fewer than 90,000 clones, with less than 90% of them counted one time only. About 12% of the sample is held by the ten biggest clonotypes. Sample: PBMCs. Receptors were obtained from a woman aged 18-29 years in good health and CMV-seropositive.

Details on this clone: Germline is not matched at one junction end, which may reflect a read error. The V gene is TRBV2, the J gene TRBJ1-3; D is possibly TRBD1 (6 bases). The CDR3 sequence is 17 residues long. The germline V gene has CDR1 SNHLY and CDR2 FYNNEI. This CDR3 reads CASSKATGSRSGNTIYF. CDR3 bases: TGTGCCAGCAGTAAAGCGACAGGCTCCCGCTCTGGAAACACCATATATTTT.

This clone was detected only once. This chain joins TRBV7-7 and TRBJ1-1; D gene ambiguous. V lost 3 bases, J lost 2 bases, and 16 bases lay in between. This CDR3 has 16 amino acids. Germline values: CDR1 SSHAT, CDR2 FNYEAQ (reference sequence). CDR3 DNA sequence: TGTGCCAGCAGCTTGGGTCTACAGCCCAAAAACACTGAAGCTTTCTTT. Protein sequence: CASSLGLQPKNTEAFF.

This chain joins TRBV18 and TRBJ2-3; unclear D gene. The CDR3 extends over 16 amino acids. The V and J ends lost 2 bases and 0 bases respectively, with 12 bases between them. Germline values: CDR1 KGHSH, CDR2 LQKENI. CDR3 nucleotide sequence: TGTGCCAGCTCACCAGGCCTCGGCGGTAGCACAGATACGCAGTATTTT. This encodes CASSPGLGGSTDTQYF.

Here the CDR3 DNA reads TGTGCCAGTAGTATGGACAGGGGGCCCGGTGAGCAGTTCTTC. Amino acid sequence: CASSMDRGPGEQFF. This rearrangement joins TRBV19 to TRBJ2-1; 11 positions match TRBD1. The ends lost 3 bases at V and 9 bases at J; junction bases unmatched: 4. This CDR3 comprises 14 residues. Germline CDR1 reads LNHDA; CDR2 reads SQIVND (reference sequence).

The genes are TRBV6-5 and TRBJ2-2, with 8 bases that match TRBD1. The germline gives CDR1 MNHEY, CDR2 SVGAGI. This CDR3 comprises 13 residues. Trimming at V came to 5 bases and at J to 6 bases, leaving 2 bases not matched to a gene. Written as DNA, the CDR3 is TGTGCCAGCAGTCCGGACAGGGCCGGGGAGCTGTTTTTT. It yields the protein CASSPDRAGELFF.

The CDR3 region has the DNA TGCGCCAGCAGCCAAGATCGGGTGGTTAGCAATCAGCCCCAGCATTTT. Its translation is CASSQDRVVSNQPQHF. The J gene is TRBJ1-5, the V gene TRBV4-1; no clear D gene. This CDR3 has 16 amino acids. The ends were cut back, 0 bases at V and 0 bases at J, with 9 bases in the middle. Germline V gives CDR1 MGHRA, CDR2 YSYEKL.